This T cell receptor beta chain is from a study of tumor-infiltrating lymphocytes in primary liver carcinoma. About the research overall: Each of the growths was stage T1-T3 N0M0, extending roughly 4.2 to 11 cm across.

From 450 to 550 ng total RNA, TCR beta cDNA was generated with a primer in the constant region. Slightly modified ARM-PCR, run as three nested multiplex PCR rounds, produced the TCR beta libraries. A C-beta reverse primer and TRBV1-TRBV30 forward primers served in each of the first two PCR rounds, at about 10 cycles apiece. From the multiplex PCR reads, TCRdb called clonotypes with MiXCR, one entry per CDR3 protein. This table holds hundreds of thousands of distinct CDR3 sequences, 58% found once. Unsorted whole blood supplied the RNA, and germline DNA was extracted too. As regards this clonotype: A read error may produce the germline difference seen at one junction end.

Germline V lookup: CDR1 SGHDN, CDR2 FVKESK. There are 19 residues in the CDR3. Sequencing input: peripheral blood. This clonotype was sampled from a woman aged 30 to 39 with primary liver carcinoma and hepatitis B virus infection. The chain combines TRBV14 with TRBJ2-1; 7 nucleotides agree with TRBD2. The CDR3 loop is CASNQDRASGSNVYNEQFF. DNA of the CDR3: TGTGCCAGCAACCAAGATAGGGCTAGCGGAAGCAACGTCTACAATGAGCAGTTCTTC. The full variable domain, with the rest looked up from reference TRBV14 and TRBJ2-1, is EAGVTQFPSHSVIEKGQTVTLRCDPISGHDNLYWYRRVMGKEIKFLLHFVKESKQDESGMPNNRFLAERTGGTYSTLKVQPAELEDSGVYFCASNQDRASGSNVYNEQFFGPGTRLTVL.